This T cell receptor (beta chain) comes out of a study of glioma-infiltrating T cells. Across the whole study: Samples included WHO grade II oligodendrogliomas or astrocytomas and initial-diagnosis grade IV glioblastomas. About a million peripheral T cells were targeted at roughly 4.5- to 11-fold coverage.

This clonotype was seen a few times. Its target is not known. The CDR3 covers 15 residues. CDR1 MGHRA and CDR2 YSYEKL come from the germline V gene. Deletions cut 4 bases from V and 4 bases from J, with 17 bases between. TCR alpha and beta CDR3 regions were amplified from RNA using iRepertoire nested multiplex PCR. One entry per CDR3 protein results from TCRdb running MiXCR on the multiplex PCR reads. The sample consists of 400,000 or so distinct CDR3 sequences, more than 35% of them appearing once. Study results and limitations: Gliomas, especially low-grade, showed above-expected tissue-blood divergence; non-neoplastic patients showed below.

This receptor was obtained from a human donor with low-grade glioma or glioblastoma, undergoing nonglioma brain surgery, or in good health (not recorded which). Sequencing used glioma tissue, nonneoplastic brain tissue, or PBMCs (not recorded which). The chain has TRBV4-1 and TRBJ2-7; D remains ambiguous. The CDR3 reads CASSREDVLGYEQYF. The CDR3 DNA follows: TGCGCCAGCAGCCGAGAAGATGTGCTGGGTTACGAGCAGTACTTC.